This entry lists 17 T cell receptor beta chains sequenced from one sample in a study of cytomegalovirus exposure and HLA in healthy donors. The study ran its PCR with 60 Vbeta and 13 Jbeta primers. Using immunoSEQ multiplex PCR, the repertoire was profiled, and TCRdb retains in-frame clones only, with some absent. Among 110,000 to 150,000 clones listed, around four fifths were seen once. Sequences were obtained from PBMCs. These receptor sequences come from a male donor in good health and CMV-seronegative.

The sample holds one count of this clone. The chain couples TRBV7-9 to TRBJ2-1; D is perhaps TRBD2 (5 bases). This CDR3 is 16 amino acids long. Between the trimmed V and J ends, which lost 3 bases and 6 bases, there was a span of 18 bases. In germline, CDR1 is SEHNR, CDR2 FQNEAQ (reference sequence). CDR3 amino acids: CASSFLVTTLGNEQFF. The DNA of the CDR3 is TGTGCCAGCAGCTTTTTGGTGACTACCCTGGGCAATGAGCAGTTCTTC. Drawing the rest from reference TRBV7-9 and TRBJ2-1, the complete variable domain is DTGVSQNPRHKITKRGQNVTFRCDPISEHNRLYWYRQTLGQGPEFLTYFQNEAQLEKSRLLSDRFSAERPKGSFSTLEIQRTEQGDSAMYLCASSFLVTTLGNEQFFGPGTRLTVL.

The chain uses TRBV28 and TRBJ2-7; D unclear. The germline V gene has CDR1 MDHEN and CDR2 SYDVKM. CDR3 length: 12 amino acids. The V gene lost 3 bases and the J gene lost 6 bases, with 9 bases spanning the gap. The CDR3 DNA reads TGTGCCAGCAGTTTTGTTCCTTCCGAGCAGTACTTC. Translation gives CASSFVPSEQYF.

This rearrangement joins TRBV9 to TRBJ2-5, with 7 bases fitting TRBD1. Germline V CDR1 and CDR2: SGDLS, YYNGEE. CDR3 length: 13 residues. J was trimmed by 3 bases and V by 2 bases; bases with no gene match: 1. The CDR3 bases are TGTGCCAGCAGCGTTCAGGGGGAAGAGACCCAGTACTTC. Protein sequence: CASSVQGEETQYF.

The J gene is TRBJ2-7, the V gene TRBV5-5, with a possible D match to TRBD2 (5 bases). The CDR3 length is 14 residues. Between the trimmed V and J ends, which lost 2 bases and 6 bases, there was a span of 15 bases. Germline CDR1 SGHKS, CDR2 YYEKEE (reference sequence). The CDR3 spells CASSLLGLAVEQYF. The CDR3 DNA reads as TGTGCCAGCAGCTTACTCGGGCTAGCAGTCGAGCAGTACTTC.

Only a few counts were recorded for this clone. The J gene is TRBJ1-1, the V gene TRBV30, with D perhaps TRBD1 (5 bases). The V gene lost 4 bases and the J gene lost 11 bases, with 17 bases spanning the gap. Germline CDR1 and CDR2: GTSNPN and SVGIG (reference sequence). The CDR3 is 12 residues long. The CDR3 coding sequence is TGTGCCTGGACACCTCCAGGGCGTACGGCTTTCTTT. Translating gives CAWTPPGRTAFF.

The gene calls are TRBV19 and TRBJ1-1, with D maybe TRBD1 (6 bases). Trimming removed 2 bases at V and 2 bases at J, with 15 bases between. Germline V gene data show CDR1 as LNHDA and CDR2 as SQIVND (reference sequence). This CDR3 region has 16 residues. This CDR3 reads CASSILGLRGNTEAFF. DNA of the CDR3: TGTGCCAGTAGTATACTAGGACTCAGGGGTAACACTGAAGCTTTCTTT. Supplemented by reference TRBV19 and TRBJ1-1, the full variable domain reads DGGITQSPKYLFRKEGQNVTLSCEQNLNHDAMYWYRQDPGQGLRLIYYSQIVNDFQKGDIAEGYSVSREKKESFPLTVTSAQKNPTAFYLCASSILGLRGNTEAFFGQGTRLTVV.

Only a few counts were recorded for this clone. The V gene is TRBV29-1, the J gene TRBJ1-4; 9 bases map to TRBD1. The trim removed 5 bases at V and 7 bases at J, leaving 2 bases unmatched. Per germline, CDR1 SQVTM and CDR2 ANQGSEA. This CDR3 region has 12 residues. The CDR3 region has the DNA TGCAGCGTTCGGGACAGGGCTGAAAAACTGTTTTTT. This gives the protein CSVRDRAEKLFF.

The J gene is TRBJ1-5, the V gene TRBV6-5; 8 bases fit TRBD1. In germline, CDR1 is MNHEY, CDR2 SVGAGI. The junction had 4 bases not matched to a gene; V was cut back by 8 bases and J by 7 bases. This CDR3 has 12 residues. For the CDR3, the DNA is TGTGCCAGCCGGACAGGGCGGCAGCCCCAGCATTTT. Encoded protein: CASRTGRQPQHF.

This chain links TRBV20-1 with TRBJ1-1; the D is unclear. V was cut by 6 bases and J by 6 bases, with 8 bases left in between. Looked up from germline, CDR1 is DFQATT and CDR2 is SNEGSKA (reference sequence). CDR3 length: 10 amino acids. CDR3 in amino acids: CSAPRAEAFF. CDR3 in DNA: TGCAGTGCCCCCCGGGCTGAAGCTTTCTTT.

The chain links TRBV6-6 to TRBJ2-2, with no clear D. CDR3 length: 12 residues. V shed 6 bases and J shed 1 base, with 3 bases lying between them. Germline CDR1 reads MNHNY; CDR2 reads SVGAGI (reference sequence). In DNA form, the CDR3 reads TGTGCCAGCAGCCAGAACACCGGGGAGCTGTTTTTT. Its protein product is CASSQNTGELFF.

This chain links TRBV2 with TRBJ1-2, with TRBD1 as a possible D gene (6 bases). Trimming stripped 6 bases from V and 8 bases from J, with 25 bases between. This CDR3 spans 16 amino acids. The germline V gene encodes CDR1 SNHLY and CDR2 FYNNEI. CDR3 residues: CASRASQGGGFEGYTF. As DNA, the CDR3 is TGTGCCAGCAGAGCATCCCAGGGAGGGGGTTTTGAGGGCTACACCTTC.

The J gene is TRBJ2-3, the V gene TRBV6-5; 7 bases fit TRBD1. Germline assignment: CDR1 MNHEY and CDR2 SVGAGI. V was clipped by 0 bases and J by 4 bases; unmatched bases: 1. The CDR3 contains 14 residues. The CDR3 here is CASSYSGGSDTQYF. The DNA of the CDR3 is TGTGCCAGCAGTTACTCAGGGGGCTCAGATACGCAGTATTTT.

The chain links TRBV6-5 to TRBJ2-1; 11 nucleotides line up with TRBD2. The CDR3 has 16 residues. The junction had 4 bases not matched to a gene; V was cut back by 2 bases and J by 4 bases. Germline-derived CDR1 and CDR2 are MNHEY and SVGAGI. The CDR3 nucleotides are TGTGCCAGCAGTTACGGAACTAGCGGGGGATACAATGAGCAGTTCTTC. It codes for CASSYGTSGGYNEQFF.

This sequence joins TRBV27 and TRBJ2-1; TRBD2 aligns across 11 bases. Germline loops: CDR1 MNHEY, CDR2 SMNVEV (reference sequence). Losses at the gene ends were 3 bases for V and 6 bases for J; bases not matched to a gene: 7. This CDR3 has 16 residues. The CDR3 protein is CASSFELGTSGNEQFF. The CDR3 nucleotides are TGTGCCAGCAGTTTCGAGCTCGGGACTAGCGGCAATGAGCAGTTCTTC.

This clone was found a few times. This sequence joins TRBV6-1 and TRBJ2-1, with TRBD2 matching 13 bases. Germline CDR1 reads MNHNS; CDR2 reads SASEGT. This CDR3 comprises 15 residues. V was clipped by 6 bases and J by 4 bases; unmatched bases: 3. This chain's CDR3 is CASSVTSGGYNEQFF. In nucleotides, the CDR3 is TGTGCCAGCAGCGTGACTAGCGGGGGGTACAATGAGCAGTTCTTC.

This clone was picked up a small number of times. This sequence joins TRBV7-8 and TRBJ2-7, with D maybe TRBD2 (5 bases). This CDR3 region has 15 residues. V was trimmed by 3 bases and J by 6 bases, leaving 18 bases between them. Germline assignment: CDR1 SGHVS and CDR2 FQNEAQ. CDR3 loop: CASSLGRVSRGEQYF. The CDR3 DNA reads TGTGCCAGCAGCTTGGGGAGAGTCTCTCGTGGCGAGCAGTACTTC.

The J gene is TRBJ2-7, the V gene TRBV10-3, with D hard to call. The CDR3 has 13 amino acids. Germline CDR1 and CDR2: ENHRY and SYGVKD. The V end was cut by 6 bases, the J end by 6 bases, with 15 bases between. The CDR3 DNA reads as TGTGCCATCAGGCCGGGTGCACCCTCCGAGCAGTACTTC. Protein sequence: CAIRPGAPSEQYF.